The 24 T cell receptor beta chains listed next were all sequenced from one sample in a study of Ad26.COV2.S vaccination and SARS-CoV-2 variants. Documented treatment: around 19 received Ad26.COV2.S at low or high dose, single or two shots; 5 received placebo; per-sample allocation not given. Day 63 following the first vaccine or placebo injection was when the samples were taken. Profiled with immunoSEQ multiplex PCR; TCRdb holds only in-frame clones, not every one. The sample consists of over 350,000 clones, around nine tenths of them appearing once. The material sequenced was peripheral blood, taken in a trial of Ad26.COV2.S vaccine versus placebo. The receptors were sampled from a person aged 18-60 years who received the Ad26.COV2.S COVID-19 vaccine or a placebo.

This clone occurred once. This chain joins TRBV3-1 (or the pseudogene TRBV3-2) and TRBJ1-1; D might be TRBD1 (6 bases). Germline V gene lookup returns CDR1 LGHDT and CDR2 YNNKEL (reference sequence). CDR3 length equals 14 residues. V dropped 8 bases and J dropped 1 base, with 14 bases sitting between them. Here the CDR3 DNA reads TGTGCCAGCGATTCCGCAGGGGCGAACACTGAAGCTTTCTTT. As protein: CASDSAGANTEAFF.

The CDR3 DNA is TGTGCCAGCAGTTCCCAGGACAGGGATGTTGAAAAACTGTTTTTT. The encoded protein is CASSSQDRDVEKLFF. V usage is TRBV6-5 and J usage is TRBJ1-4; 8 bases map to TRBD1. The germline gives CDR1 MNHEY, CDR2 SVGAGI. The CDR3 sequence is 15 residues long. J was trimmed by 7 bases and V by 4 bases; bases with no gene match: 8.

V and J are TRBV11-2 and TRBJ2-5; D unclear. The CDR3 totals 13 residues. The V end was cut by 4 bases, the J end by 1 base, with 7 bases between. Germline CDR1 SGHAT, CDR2 FQNNGV. Here the CDR3 reads CASSSGSQETQYF. The CDR3 bases are TGTGCCAGCAGCTCAGGATCCCAAGAGACCCAGTACTTC. The full variable domain, completed using reference TRBV11-2 and TRBJ2-5, is EAGVAQSPRYKIIEKRQSVAFWCNPISGHATLYWYQQILGQGPKLLIQFQNNGVVDDSQLPKDRFSAERLKGVDSTLKIQPAKLEDSAVYLCASSSGSQETQYFGPGTRLLVL.

The J gene is TRBJ1-3, the V gene TRBV9; unclear D gene. Germline V gives CDR1 SGDLS, CDR2 YYNGEE. V was trimmed by 2 bases and J by 4 bases, leaving 13 bases between them. The CDR3 consists of 15 residues. The CDR3 DNA sequence: TGTGCCAGCAGCGTGTTAGGAGGGTCCGGAAACACCATATATTTT. Its protein is CASSVLGGSGNTIYF.

The gene calls are TRBV18 and TRBJ2-1; D remains unclear. Trimming left V 4 bases short and J 0 bases short, with 10 bases between. CDR1 is KGHSH, CDR2 LQKENI, per germline. The CDR3 covers 15 residues. This CDR3 is CASSLLGSSYNEQFF. The CDR3 DNA is TGTGCCAGCTCACTACTTGGAAGCTCCTACAATGAGCAGTTCTTC.

The rearrangement joins TRBV27 to TRBJ1-1; 9 bases map to TRBD1. V lost 0 bases and J lost 6; bases outside the gene matches: 11. CDR1 and CDR2 (germline): MNHEY, SMNVEV (reference sequence). The CDR3 covers 17 residues. DNA for the CDR3: TGTGCCAGCAGTTTATCGGGACAGGGCCCCACTGGGTCTGAAGCTTTCTTT. This sequence encodes CASSLSGQGPTGSEAFF.

This chain uses TRBV5-1 with TRBJ2-1; 9 bases map to TRBD1. Germline values: CDR1 SGHRS, CDR2 YFSETQ. The V gene end was trimmed by 3 bases and the J gene end by 3 bases; junction bases not matched to a gene: 4. The CDR3 is 15 residues long. CDR3 nucleotide sequence: TGCGCCAGCAGCTCGGGGACAGGGCGCTACAATGAGCAGTTCTTC. This codes for CASSSGTGRYNEQFF.

This chain uses TRBV6-6 with TRBJ1-2; 7 bases map to TRBD1. Germline trimming cut 8 bases from V and 2 bases from J; bases unmatched to any gene: 5. In germline, CDR1 is MNHNY, CDR2 SVGAGI (reference sequence). The CDR3 spans 13 residues. CDR3 in DNA: TGTGCCAGCCTATTGACAGGGAACTATGGCTACACCTTC. This gives the protein CASLLTGNYGYTF.

The chain's CDR3 is CASRKRQGGINTEAFF. For the CDR3, the DNA is TGTGCCAGCAGGAAAAGACAGGGAGGAATCAACACTGAAGCTTTCTTT. The rearrangement uses TRBV7-9 and TRBJ1-1; 7 bases align to TRBD1. The germline CDR1 and CDR2 sequences are SEHNR and FQNEAQ (reference sequence). CDR3 length: 16 residues. The V gene end was trimmed by 6 bases and the J gene end by 2 bases; junction bases not matched to a gene: 12. Combining the CDR3 with reference TRBV7-9 and TRBJ1-1 gives the whole variable domain DTGVSQNPRHKITKRGQNVTFRCDPISEHNRLYWYRQTLGQGPEFLTYFQNEAQLEKSRLLSDRFSAERPKGSFSTLEIQRTEQGDSAMYLCASRKRQGGINTEAFFGQGTRLTVV.

This chain links TRBV3-1 (or the pseudogene TRBV3-2) with TRBJ2-1, with 12 nucleotides matching TRBD2. V lost 0 bases and J lost 12; bases outside the gene matches: 6. Germline V gene data show CDR1 as LGHDT and CDR2 as YNNKEL (reference sequence). The CDR3 consists of 15 residues. The CDR3 reads CASSQDPSGGAWQFF. As DNA, the CDR3 is TGTGCCAGCAGCCAAGATCCTAGCGGGGGGGCCTGGCAGTTCTTC.

This clone occurred once. The genes are TRBV3-1 (or the pseudogene TRBV3-2) and TRBJ2-1, with a possible D match to TRBD1 (6 bases). The germline V gene has CDR1 LGHDT and CDR2 YNNKEL (reference sequence). CDR3 length: 14 amino acids. The V end was cut by 5 bases, the J end by 0 bases, with 8 bases between. The CDR3 here is CASSGQFSYNEQFF. CDR3 bases: TGTGCCAGCAGCGGACAGTTCTCCTACAATGAGCAGTTCTTC.

This chain's CDR3 is CASSQDGKAGYTF. For the CDR3, the DNA is TGTGCCAGCAGCCAAGACGGGAAGGCGGGCTACACCTTC. The genes are TRBV3-1 (or the pseudogene TRBV3-2) and TRBJ1-2, with D unresolved. V was pared by 0 bases and J by 8 bases, with 10 bases between. Germline V gives CDR1 LGHDT, CDR2 YNNKEL (reference sequence). The CDR3 loop spans 13 amino acids.

The chain couples TRBV18 to TRBJ2-7; TRBD1 matches 7 bases. Germline V gene data show CDR1 as KGHSH and CDR2 as LQKENI. The CDR3 loop spans 16 amino acids. The ends lost 3 bases at V and 5 bases at J; junction bases unmatched: 13. This chain's CDR3 is CASSPPLGPGGNEQYF. For the CDR3, the DNA is TGTGCCAGCTCACCGCCCCTTGGGCCAGGGGGAAACGAGCAGTACTTC.

The chain joins TRBV5-4 to TRBJ2-5; tentatively, D is TRBD1 (5 bases). Germline CDR1 and CDR2: SGHNT and YYREEE (reference sequence). With 2 bases removed from V and 5 bases from J, the gap between germline ends came to 13 bases. This CDR3 is 14 amino acids long. The CDR3 reads CASSFERGRETQYF. CDR3 nucleotides: TGTGCCAGCAGCTTTGAAAGGGGTCGGGAGACCCAGTACTTC.

This rearrangement joins TRBV27 to TRBJ1-1, with D unresolved. The ends were cut back, 3 bases at V and 3 bases at J, with 14 bases in the middle. The CDR3 loop spans 15 amino acids. Per germline, CDR1 MNHEY and CDR2 SMNVEV (reference sequence). The CDR3 DNA reads TGTGCCAGCAGTTTGGCCCCCCAAACAGACACTGAAGCTTTCTTT. Its translation is CASSLAPQTDTEAFF.

This clone was seen ten or more times. The chain joins TRBV7-9 to TRBJ1-1; 7 positions agree with TRBD1. The germline CDR1 and CDR2 sequences are SEHNR and FQNEAQ (reference sequence). The J segment lost 4 bases and the V segment lost 5 bases, leaving 13 bases of the junction unmatched. This CDR3 spans 16 amino acids. DNA for the CDR3: TGTGCCAGCAGCATAACCGGGACCCAGGGGGTCACTGAAGCTTTCTTT. It encodes CASSITGTQGVTEAFF.

Comment on this clone: At the DNA level, this CDR3 is encoded by other sequences in the same sample as well. The chain joins TRBV19 to TRBJ1-2, with D unclear. CDR3 length: 14 residues. Germline V lookup: CDR1 LNHDA, CDR2 SQIVND (reference sequence). Between the trimmed V and J ends, which lost 0 bases and 1 base, there was a span of 6 bases. The CDR3 protein is CASSIERGNYGYTF. The CDR3 DNA is TGTGCCAGTAGTATAGAGCGGGGTAACTATGGCTACACCTTC.

The chain employs TRBV5-5 and TRBJ2-5; the match to TRBD2 covers 12 bases. Per germline, CDR1 SGHKS and CDR2 YYEKEE (reference sequence). Unmatched junction bases numbered 3, after V lost 1 base and J lost 2 bases. CDR3 length: 16 residues. The CDR3 DNA is TGTGCCAGCAGCTTGTTCGGACTAGCGGGGCAAGAGACCCAGTACTTC. Amino acid sequence: CASSLFGLAGQETQYF. Using reference TRBV5-5 and TRBJ2-5 for the parts outside the CDR3, the full variable domain is DAGVTQSPTHLIKTRGQQVTLRCSPISGHKSVSWYQQVLGQGPQFIFQYYEKEERGRGNFPDRFSARQFPNYSSELNVNALLLGDSALYLCASSLFGLAGQETQYFGPGTRLLVL.

The gene calls are TRBV11-2 and TRBJ2-2, with no clear D. The ends were cut back, 1 base at V and 6 bases at J, with 12 bases in the middle. The CDR3 has 15 amino acids. Germline V gene sequence: CDR1 SGHAT, CDR2 FQNNGV. The CDR3 DNA reads TGTGCCAGCAGCTTAGGGGCGGCGGAGTCCGGGGAGCTGTTTTTT. It encodes CASSLGAAESGELFF.

The chain links TRBV7-9 to TRBJ2-1; 7 bases match TRBD2. With 1 base clipped from V and 8 bases from J, the junction kept 14 bases outside the gene matches. The CDR3 contains 17 residues. CDR1 SEHNR and CDR2 FQNEAQ come from the germline V gene (reference sequence). Written as DNA, the CDR3 is TGTGCCAGCAGCTTAGATGTTCTGGGAGGGGCCGAGGATGAGCAGTTCTTC. Its translation is CASSLDVLGGAEDEQFF.

The chain recombines TRBV5-1 with TRBJ2-7, with TRBD2 matching 8 bases. V trimming: 7 bases; J trimming: 2 bases; junction bases outside the gene matches: 8. This CDR3 has 14 residues. The germline V gene encodes CDR1 SGHRS and CDR2 YFSETQ. CDR3 sequence reads: CASRTSGGPYEQYF. The CDR3 DNA follows: TGCGCCAGCCGAACTAGCGGTGGCCCCTACGAGCAGTACTTC. Full variable domain (rest looked up from reference TRBV5-1 and TRBJ2-7): KAGVTQTPRYLIKTRGQQVTLSCSPISGHRSVSWYQQTPGQGLQFLFEYFSETQRNKGNFPGRFSGRQFSNSRSEMNVSTLELGDSALYLCASRTSGGPYEQYFGPGTRLTVT.

The chain recombines TRBV11-2 with TRBJ1-4; D ambiguous. The V and J ends lost 3 bases and 5 bases respectively, with 13 bases between them. This CDR3 has 15 residues. Germline lookup yields CDR1 SGHAT and CDR2 FQNNGV. This CDR3 reads CASSFSTAGNEKLFF. CDR3 bases: TGTGCCAGCAGCTTCTCTACAGCCGGAAATGAAAAACTGTTTTTT.

The chain is built from TRBV15 and TRBJ1-1; tentatively, D is TRBD1 (6 bases). Trimming cost V 3 bases and J 8 bases, with 22 bases left between them. The CDR3 extends over 16 amino acids. Germline V CDR1 and CDR2: LNHNV, YYDKDF (reference sequence). Here the CDR3 DNA reads TGTGCCACCAGCAGCCGAAGGGGGGAAGGACCCGGAGAAGCTTTCTTT. Protein sequence: CATSSRRGEGPGEAFF.

The chain couples TRBV6-5 to TRBJ2-1, with D perhaps being TRBD1 or TRBD2 (5 bases each). Germline-derived CDR1 and CDR2 are MNHEY and SVGAGI. The length of the CDR3 is 14 residues. This CDR3 is CAVEPGPTYNEQFF. Written as DNA, the CDR3 is TGTGCAGTTGAACCGGGACCTACCTACAATGAGCAGTTCTTC.